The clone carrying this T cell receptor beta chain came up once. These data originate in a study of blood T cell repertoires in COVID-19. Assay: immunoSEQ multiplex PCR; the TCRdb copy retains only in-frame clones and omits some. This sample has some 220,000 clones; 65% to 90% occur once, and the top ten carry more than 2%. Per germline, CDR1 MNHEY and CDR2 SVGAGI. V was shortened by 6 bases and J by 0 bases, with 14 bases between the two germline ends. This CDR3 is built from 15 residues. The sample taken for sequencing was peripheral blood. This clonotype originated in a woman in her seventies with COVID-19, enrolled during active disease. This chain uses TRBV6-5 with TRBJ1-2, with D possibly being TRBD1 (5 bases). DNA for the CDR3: TGTGCCAGCAGGGACACAGGAAACCCTAACTATGGCTACACCTTC. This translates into CASRDTGNPNYGYTF.